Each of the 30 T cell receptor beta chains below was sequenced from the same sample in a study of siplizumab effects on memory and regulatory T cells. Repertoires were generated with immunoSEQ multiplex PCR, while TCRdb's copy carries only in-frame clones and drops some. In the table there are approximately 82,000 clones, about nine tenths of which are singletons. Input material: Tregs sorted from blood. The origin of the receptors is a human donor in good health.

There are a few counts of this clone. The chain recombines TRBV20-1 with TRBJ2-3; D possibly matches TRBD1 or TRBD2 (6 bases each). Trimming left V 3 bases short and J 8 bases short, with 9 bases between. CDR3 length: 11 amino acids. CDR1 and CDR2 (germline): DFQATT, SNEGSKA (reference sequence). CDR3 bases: TGCAGTGCTAGGGGGGGCGGTACGCAGTATTTT. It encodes CSARGGGTQYF.

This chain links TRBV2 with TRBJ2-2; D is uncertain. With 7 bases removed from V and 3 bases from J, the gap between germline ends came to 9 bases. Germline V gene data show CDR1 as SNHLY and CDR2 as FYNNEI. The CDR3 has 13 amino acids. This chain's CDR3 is CASIPQYTGELFF. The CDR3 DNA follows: TGTGCCAGCATACCCCAATACACCGGGGAGCTGTTTTTT.

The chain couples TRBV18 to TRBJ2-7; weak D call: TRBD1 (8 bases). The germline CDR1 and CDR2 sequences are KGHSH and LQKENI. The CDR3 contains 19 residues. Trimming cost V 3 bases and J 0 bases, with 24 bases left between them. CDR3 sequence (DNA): TGTGCCAGCTCACCCGGGACAGGTTACGATCGGGACTACTCCTACGAGCAGTACTTC. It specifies CASSPGTGYDRDYSYEQYF.

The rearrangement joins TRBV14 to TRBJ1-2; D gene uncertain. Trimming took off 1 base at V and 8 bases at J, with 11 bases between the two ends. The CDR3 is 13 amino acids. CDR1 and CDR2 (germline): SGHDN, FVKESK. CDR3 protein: CASSQAGVSGYTF. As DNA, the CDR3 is TGTGCCAGCAGCCAAGCTGGGGTATCGGGCTACACCTTC.

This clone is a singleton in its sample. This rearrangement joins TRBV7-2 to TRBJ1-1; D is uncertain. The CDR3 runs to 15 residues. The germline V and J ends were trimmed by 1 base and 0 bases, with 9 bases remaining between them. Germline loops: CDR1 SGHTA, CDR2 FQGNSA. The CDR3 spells CASSLVPQLNTEAFF. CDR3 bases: TGTGCCAGCAGCTTAGTGCCCCAGTTGAACACTGAAGCTTTCTTT.

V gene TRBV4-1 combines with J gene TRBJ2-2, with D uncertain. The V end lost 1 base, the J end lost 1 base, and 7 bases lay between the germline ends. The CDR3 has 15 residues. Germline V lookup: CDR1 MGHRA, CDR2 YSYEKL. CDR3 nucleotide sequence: TGCGCCAGCAGCCAAGGAACGGGGAACACCGGGGAGCTGTTTTTT. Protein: CASSQGTGNTGELFF.

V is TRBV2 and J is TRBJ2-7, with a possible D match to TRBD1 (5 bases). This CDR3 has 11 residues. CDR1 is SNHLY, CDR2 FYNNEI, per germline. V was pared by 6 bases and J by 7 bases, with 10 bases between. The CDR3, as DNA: TGTGCCAGCAGCCGGACACCTGAGCAGTACTTC. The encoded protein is CASSRTPEQYF.

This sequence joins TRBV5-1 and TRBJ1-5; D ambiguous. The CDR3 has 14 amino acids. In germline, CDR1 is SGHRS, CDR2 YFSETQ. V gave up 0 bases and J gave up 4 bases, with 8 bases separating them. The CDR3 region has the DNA TGCGCCAGCAGCTTGGCAGGTGCGAATCAGCCCCAGCATTTT. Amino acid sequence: CASSLAGANQPQHF. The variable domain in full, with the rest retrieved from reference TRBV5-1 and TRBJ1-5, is KAGVTQTPRYLIKTRGQQVTLSCSPISGHRSVSWYQQTPGQGLQFLFEYFSETQRNKGNFPGRFSGRQFSNSRSEMNVSTLELGDSALYLCASSLAGANQPQHFGDGTRLSIL.

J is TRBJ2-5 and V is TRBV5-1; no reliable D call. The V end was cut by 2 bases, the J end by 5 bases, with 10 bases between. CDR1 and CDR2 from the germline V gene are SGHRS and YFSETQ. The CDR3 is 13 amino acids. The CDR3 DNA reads TGCGCCAGCAGCTTATCGGTCCGGGAGACCCAGTACTTC. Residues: CASSLSVRETQYF.

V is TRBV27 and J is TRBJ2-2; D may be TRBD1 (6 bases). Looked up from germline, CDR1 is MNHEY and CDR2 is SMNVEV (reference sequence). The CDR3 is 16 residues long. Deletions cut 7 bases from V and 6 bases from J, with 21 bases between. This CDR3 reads CASTPWGQGKPGELFF. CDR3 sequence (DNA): TGTGCCAGCACGCCCTGGGGACAAGGCAAGCCCGGGGAGCTGTTTTTT.

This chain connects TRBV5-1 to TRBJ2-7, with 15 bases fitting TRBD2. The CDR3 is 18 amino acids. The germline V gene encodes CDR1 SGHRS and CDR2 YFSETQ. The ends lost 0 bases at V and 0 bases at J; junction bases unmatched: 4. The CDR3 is CASSLAGTSGGFSYEQYF. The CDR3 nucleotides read TGCGCCAGCAGCTTGGCCGGGACTAGCGGGGGGTTCTCCTACGAGCAGTACTTC.

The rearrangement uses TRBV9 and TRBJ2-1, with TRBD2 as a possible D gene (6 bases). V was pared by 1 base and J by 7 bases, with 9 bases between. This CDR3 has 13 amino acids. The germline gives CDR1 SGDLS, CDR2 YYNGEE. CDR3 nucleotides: TGTGCCAGCAGCGTACGACTAGGGAATGAGCAGTTCTTC. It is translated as CASSVRLGNEQFF.

CDR3 residues: CASSLALPAGWGGLAEAFF. CDR3 in DNA: TGTGCCAGCAGCTTAGCCCTTCCCGCGGGGTGGGGGGGTTTGGCTGAAGCTTTCTTT. The chain has TRBV11-2 and TRBJ1-1, with D perhaps TRBD1 (5 bases). V shed 1 base and J shed 6 bases, with 27 bases lying between them. The CDR3 covers 19 residues. CDR1 is SGHAT, CDR2 FQNNGV, per germline.

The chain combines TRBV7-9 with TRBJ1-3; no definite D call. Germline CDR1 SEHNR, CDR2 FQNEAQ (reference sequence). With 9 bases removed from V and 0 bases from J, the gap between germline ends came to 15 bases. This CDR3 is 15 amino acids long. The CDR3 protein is CASVSGLASGNTIYF. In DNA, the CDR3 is TGTGCCAGTGTTTCCGGACTGGCCTCTGGAAACACCATATATTTT.

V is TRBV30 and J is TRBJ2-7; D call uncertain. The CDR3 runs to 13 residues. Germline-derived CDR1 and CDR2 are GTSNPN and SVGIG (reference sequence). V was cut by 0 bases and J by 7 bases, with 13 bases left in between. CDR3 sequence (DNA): TGTGCCTGGAGTGTAACCCTAGTTAATGAGCAGTACTTC. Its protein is CAWSVTLVNEQYF.

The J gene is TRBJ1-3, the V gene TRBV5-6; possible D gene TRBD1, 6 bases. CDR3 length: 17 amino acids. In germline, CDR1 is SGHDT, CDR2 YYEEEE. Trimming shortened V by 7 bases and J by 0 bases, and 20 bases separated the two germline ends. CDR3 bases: TGTGCCAGCTCATTTTACGGGGGGGCATTCTCTGGAAACACCATATATTTT. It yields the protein CASSFYGGAFSGNTIYF.

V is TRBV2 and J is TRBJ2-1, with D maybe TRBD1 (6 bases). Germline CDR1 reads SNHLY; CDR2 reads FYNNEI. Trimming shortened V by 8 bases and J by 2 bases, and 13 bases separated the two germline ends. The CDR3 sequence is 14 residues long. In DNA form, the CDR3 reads TGTGCCAGCCTCGGTTGGGGGCCCTACAATGAGCAGTTCTTC. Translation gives CASLGWGPYNEQFF. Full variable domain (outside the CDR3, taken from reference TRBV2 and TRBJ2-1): EPEVTQTPSHQVTQMGQEVILRCVPISNHLYFYWYRQILGQKVEFLVSFYNNEISEKSEIFDDQFSVERPDGSNFTLKIRSTKLEDSAMYFCASLGWGPYNEQFFGPGTRLTVL.

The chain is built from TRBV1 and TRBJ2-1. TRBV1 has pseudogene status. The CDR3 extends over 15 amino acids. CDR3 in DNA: TGCACCAGCAGCCAACTGGGAAGACCACCGGGTGAGCAGTTCTTC. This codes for CTSSQLGRPPGEQFF.

The CDR3 sequence: CASTLSGGNEQFF. CDR3 DNA: TGTGCCAGCACCCTTAGCGGGGGGAATGAGCAGTTCTTC. The rearrangement links TRBV6-5 to TRBJ2-1; 10 bases are shared with TRBD2. Germline V gives CDR1 MNHEY, CDR2 SVGAGI. The CDR3 totals 13 residues. J gave up 7 bases and V 7 bases, and 4 bases lay outside the gene matches.

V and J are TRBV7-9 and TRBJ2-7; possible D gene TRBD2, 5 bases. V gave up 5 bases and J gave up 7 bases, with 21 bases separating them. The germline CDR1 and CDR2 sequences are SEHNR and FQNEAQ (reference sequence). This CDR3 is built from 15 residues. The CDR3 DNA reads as TGTGCCAGCAGCCCCGGGTCGGGTAGTCCGGGAGAGCAGTACTTC. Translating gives CASSPGSGSPGEQYF.

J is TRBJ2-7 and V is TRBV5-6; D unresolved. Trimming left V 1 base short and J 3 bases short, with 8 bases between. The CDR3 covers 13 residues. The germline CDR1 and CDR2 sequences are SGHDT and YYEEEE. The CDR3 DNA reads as TGTGCCAGCAGCTTGTTGGGCCTCTACGAGCAGTACTTC. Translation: CASSLLGLYEQYF.

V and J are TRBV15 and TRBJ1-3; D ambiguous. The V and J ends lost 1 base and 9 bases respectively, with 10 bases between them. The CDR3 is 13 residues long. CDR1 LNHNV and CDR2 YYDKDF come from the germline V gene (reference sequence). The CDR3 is CATSRGRESTIYF. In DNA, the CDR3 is TGTGCCACCAGCAGAGGCCGAGAAAGCACCATATATTTT.

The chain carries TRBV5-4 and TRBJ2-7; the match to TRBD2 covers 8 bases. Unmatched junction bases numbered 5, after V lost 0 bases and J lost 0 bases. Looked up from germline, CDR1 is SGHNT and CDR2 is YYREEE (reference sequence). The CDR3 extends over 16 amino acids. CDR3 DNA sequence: TGTGCCAGCAGCTTGGTCAAGCGGGGGCCCTCCTACGAGCAGTACTTC. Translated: CASSLVKRGPSYEQYF.

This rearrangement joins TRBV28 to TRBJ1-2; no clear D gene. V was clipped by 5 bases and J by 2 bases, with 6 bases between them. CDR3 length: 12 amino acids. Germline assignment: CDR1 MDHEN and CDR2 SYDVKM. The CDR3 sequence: CASSPGNYGYTF. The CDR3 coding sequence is TGTGCCAGCAGTCCGGGGAACTATGGCTACACCTTC.

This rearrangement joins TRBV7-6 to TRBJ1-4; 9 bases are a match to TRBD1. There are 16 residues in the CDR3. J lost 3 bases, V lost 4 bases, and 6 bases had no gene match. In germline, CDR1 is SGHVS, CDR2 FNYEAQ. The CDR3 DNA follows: TGTGCCAGCAGCTCGGGACAGGGTCGGTCTAATGAAAAACTGTTTTTT. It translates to CASSSGQGRSNEKLFF.

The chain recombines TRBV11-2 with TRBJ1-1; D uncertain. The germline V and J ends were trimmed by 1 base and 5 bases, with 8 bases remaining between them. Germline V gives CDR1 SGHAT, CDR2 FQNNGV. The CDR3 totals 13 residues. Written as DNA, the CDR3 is TGTGCCAGCAGCTTAGGGTTGGGTACTGAAGCTTTCTTT. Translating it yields CASSLGLGTEAFF. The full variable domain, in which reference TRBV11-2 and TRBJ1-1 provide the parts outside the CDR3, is EAGVAQSPRYKIIEKRQSVAFWCNPISGHATLYWYQQILGQGPKLLIQFQNNGVVDDSQLPKDRFSAERLKGVDSTLKIQPAKLEDSAVYLCASSLGLGTEAFFGQGTRLTVV.

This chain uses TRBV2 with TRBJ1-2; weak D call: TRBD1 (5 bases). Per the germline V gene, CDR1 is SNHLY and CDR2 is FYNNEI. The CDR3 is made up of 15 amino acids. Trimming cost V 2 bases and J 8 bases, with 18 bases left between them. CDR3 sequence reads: CASSERPAGSEGYTF. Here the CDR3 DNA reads TGTGCCAGCAGTGAAAGGCCGGCAGGGAGTGAAGGCTACACCTTC.

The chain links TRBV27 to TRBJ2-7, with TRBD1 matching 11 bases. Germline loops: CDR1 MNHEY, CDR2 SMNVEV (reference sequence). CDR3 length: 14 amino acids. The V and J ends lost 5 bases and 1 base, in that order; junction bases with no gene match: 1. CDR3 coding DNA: TGTGCCAGCAGTGGACAGGGGGCATCCTACGAGCAGTACTTC. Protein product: CASSGQGASYEQYF.

CDR3 loop: CASSLTRGTDTQYF. The CDR3 bases are TGCGCCAGCAGCTTGACCCGGGGCACAGATACGCAGTATTTT. The gene calls are TRBV5-1 and TRBJ2-3; no clear D gene. This CDR3 has 14 residues. V shed 1 base and J shed 1 base, with 7 bases lying between them. The V gene's germline CDR1 is SGHRS and CDR2 YFSETQ.

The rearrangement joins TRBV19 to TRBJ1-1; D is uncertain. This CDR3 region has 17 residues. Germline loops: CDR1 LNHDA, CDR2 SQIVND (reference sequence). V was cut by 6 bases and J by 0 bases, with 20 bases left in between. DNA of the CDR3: TGTGCCAGTAGCTCACTTAGTATGGGCAAGCTGAACACTGAAGCTTTCTTT. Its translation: CASSSLSMGKLNTEAFF.